This T cell receptor beta chain was captured by sequencing in a study of blood T cell repertoires in COVID-19. Profiled with immunoSEQ multiplex PCR; TCRdb holds only in-frame clones, not every one. The repertoire holds 110,000 to 150,000 clones, with 65% to 90% as singletons. The trim removed 6 bases at V and 7 bases at J, leaving 8 bases unmatched. The germline V gene has CDR1 MGHDK and CDR2 SYGVNS. This CDR3 comprises 14 residues. The specimen sequenced was peripheral blood. The receptor's source is a man aged 60 to 75 with active or convalescent COVID-19. The genes are TRBV25-1 and TRBJ1-4; TRBD1 matches 7 bases. CDR3 in amino acids: CASSPRGSTEKLFF. For the CDR3, the DNA is TGTGCCAGCAGCCCCAGGGGGTCGACTGAAAAACTGTTTTTT. The whole variable domain, filled in from reference TRBV25-1 and TRBJ1-4, reads EADIYQTPRYLVIGTGKKITLECSQTMGHDKMYWYQQDPGMELHLIHYSYGVNSTEKGDLSSESTVSRIRTEHFPLTLESARPSHTSQYLCASSPRGSTEKLFFGSGTQLSVL.